A single sample is the source of the 9 T cell receptor beta chains below, sequenced in a study of blood T cell repertoires in COVID-19. Profiled with immunoSEQ multiplex PCR; TCRdb holds only in-frame clones, not every one. Here the sample spans some 260,000 clones, 70% to 90% being singletons. Sequencing was performed on peripheral blood. These receptors all come from a woman aged 40 to 50 who had recovered from COVID-19.

The gene calls are TRBV18 and TRBJ1-1, with TRBD1 matching over 9 bases. The V gene's germline CDR1 is KGHSH and CDR2 LQKENI. The CDR3 covers 17 residues. Trimming took 5 bases from V and 0 from J; bases not matched to a gene: 10. DNA for the CDR3: TGTGCCAGCTCAGTACAGGGGGCTCAATTTCTGAACACTGAAGCTTTCTTT. It yields the protein CASSVQGAQFLNTEAFF.

J is TRBJ1-5 and V is TRBV19, with D perhaps TRBD1 (5 bases). Looked up from germline, CDR1 is LNHDA and CDR2 is SQIVND (reference sequence). The V and J ends lost 1 base and 0 bases respectively, with 13 bases between them. The CDR3 is made up of 17 amino acids. DNA of the CDR3: TGTGCCAGTAGTATAGGAACAGGACCACATAGCAATCAGCCCCAGCATTTT. This codes for CASSIGTGPHSNQPQHF.

The chain joins TRBV10-3 to TRBJ2-1, with D possibly TRBD2 on 6 matching bases. CDR1 and CDR2 (germline): ENHRY, SYGVKD. Trimming cost V 0 bases and J 8 bases, with 14 bases left between them. The CDR3 sequence is 15 residues long. The CDR3 sequence: CAISESGGKRDEQFF. DNA for the CDR3: TGTGCCATCAGTGAGTCCGGGGGAAAGAGGGATGAGCAGTTCTTC.

The rearrangement links TRBV4-2 to TRBJ2-2; D might be TRBD2 (6 bases). The germline gives CDR1 LGHNA, CDR2 YNFKEQ. V was clipped by 0 bases and J by 6 bases, with 14 bases between them. The CDR3 extends over 16 amino acids. CDR3 nucleotide sequence: TGTGCCAGCAGCCAAGATCGCGGGACCTGGGCCGGGGAGCTGTTTTTT. It translates to CASSQDRGTWAGELFF.

The CDR3 region is CASSSLAGGYEQYF. In DNA form, the CDR3 reads TGTGCCAGCAGCTCCCTAGCGGGAGGCTACGAGCAGTACTTC. This sequence joins TRBV11-2 and TRBJ2-7, with 11 bases aligning to TRBD2. This CDR3 has 14 residues. V gave up 4 bases and J gave up 3 bases; unmatched junction bases: 2. The germline V gene encodes CDR1 SGHAT and CDR2 FQNNGV.

This chain uses TRBV27 with TRBJ1-2, with 7 bases identical to TRBD1. In germline, CDR1 is MNHEY, CDR2 SMNVEV (reference sequence). This CDR3 has 16 amino acids. Trimming removed 10 bases from V and 4 bases from J; junction bases left unmatched: 18. This CDR3 is CATFTVTGHHGYGYTF. The CDR3 nucleotides read TGTGCCACCTTCACTGTGACAGGGCACCACGGCTATGGCTACACCTTC.

This clone appeared a few times. The V and J genes are TRBV5-1 and TRBJ1-2; no definite D call. CDR1 is SGHRS, CDR2 YFSETQ, per germline. With 0 bases removed from V and 7 bases from J, the gap between germline ends came to 13 bases. This CDR3 contains 14 residues. CDR3: CASSLDAGSVGYTF. CDR3 sequence (DNA): TGCGCCAGCAGCTTGGATGCGGGGTCGGTTGGCTACACCTTC.

Concerning this clone: Other DNA sequences in the sample encode the same CDR3. CDR3 region: CASRDRGREKLFF. CDR3 nucleotide sequence: TGTGCCAGTAGGGACAGGGGGCGTGAAAAACTGTTTTTT. This chain uses TRBV19 with TRBJ1-4; 11 bases are a match to TRBD1. Unmatched junction bases numbered 1, after V lost 6 bases and J lost 7 bases. CDR1 LNHDA and CDR2 SQIVND come from the germline V gene (reference sequence). The CDR3 has 13 residues.

The rearrangement joins TRBV27 to TRBJ1-5, with D maybe TRBD1 (5 bases). V gave up 5 bases and J gave up 0 bases, with 11 bases separating them. The CDR3 runs 15 residues. Per germline, CDR1 MNHEY and CDR2 SMNVEV (reference sequence). The CDR3 protein is CASSARVYSNQPQHF. The CDR3 DNA reads as TGTGCCAGCAGTGCCAGGGTTTATAGCAATCAGCCCCAGCATTTT.